This T cell receptor beta chain comes out of a study of blood T cell repertoires in COVID-19. Overall study: The United States, Italy and Spain supplied acute and convalescent COVID-19 samples. T cells, B-cell-depleted T cells, or PBMCs supplied cDNA or gDNA.

The germline V gene encodes CDR1 LGHNA and CDR2 YNFKEQ. This CDR3 contains 15 residues. V dropped 5 bases and J dropped 0 bases, with 13 bases sitting between them. Per the authors' pipeline: Amplification of reference gene primers was used by the study to estimate nucleated cell counts. Repertoires were generated with immunoSEQ multiplex PCR, while TCRdb's copy carries only in-frame clones and drops some. V and J calls plus clone size are reproduced from that table; the DNA served to infer D and trimming. The sample holds about 42,000 clones, about 89% seen once. This chain connects TRBV4-2 to TRBJ1-2; D is undetermined. Source material: peripheral blood. This TCR was recovered from a human donor in a cohort sampled during active COVID-19. The CDR3 DNA follows: TGTGCCAGCAGCTCGGAGGGAAGCACTAACTATGGCTACACCTTC. Its protein is CASSSEGSTNYGYTF.